The T cell receptor beta chain described here comes from a study of blood T cell repertoires in COVID-19. This clone was observed once. Trimming pared 4 bases from V and 2 bases from J, leaving 11 bases between. Germline lookup yields CDR1 SEHNR and CDR2 FQNEAQ (reference sequence). This CDR3 is built from 14 residues. The data were produced by immunoSEQ multiplex PCR, yet TCRdb's version contains in-frame clones alone and is incomplete. The sample shows around 80,000 clones, roughly four fifths of them seen only once. The TCR comes from a human donor in a cohort sampled during active COVID-19. The chain uses TRBV7-9 and TRBJ1-2; the D is unclear. Sequenced sample: peripheral blood. CDR3 in DNA: TGTGCCAGCAGCTCCCTCGACGGGAACTATGGCTACACCTTC. Translating gives CASSSLDGNYGYTF.